The clone carrying this T cell receptor beta chain qualifies as medium-sized. The source of the sample is a study of sequential checkpoint blockade in melanoma. Germline loops: CDR1 MNHGY, CDR2 SAAAGT. There are 16 residues in the CDR3. V was clipped by 5 bases and J by 3 bases; unmatched bases: 12. The data were produced by immunoSEQ multiplex PCR, yet TCRdb's version contains in-frame clones alone and is incomplete. Here the sample spans about 3,700 clones, approximately 23% being singletons. Indicated treatment: randomized to nivolumab then ipilimumab (arm A) or the reverse (arm B). The source was tumor tissue (inferred from file names), collected from a patient given nivolumab and ipilimumab in sequence. The sequence derives from a human donor with melanoma. This chain links TRBV6-8 with TRBJ1-1, with 7 bases that match TRBD1. The DNA of the CDR3 is TGTGCCAGCAGTGCCCAGCCAGGGGGTTCGCACACTGAAGCTTTCTTT. This translates into CASSAQPGGSHTEAFF.